This T cell receptor (beta chain) originates from a study of Ad26.COV2.S vaccination and SARS-CoV-2 variants. Overall study: Into the muscle, Ad26.COV2.S was dosed once or twice, 56 days apart.

Clones were read by immunoSEQ multiplex PCR, and TCRdb kept only the in-frame ones, dropping some. The sample shows roughly 320,000 clones, 85% of them seen only once. Treatment described: roughly 19 received Ad26.COV2.S at low or high dose, single or two shots; several received placebo; per-sample allocation not given. The samples date from day 63 after the first vaccine or placebo injection. The TCR sequence derives from a person aged 18-65 years who received the Ad26.COV2.S COVID-19 vaccine or a placebo. The specimen was peripheral blood, collected in a trial of Ad26.COV2.S vaccine versus placebo.

The DNA for the CDR3 is TGTGCCAGCAGTCCCCCGGGACAGGGCAGGGGCTACACCTTC. It specifies CASSPPGQGRGYTF. The chain has TRBV28 and TRBJ1-2, with TRBD1 identical over 9 bases. V lost 5 bases to trimming and J lost 8 bases; unmatched junction nucleotides: 9. The CDR3 totals 14 residues. Germline values: CDR1 MDHEN, CDR2 SYDVKM.